These T cell receptor beta chains were read from a single sample in a study of T-cell reconstitution after alpha-beta-depleted transplantation in children. Each CDR3 protein gets one entry after TCRdb re-called the PCR reads with MiXCR. The table includes 800,000 to 1,000,000 distinct CDR3 sequences, about 31% detected once. Sequences were derived from PBMCs, mostly from graft donor cells, sampled 360 days after TCRalphabeta/CD19-depleted stem cell transplant. Receptors were obtained from a boy in the first two years of life who had a stem cell transplant for SCID, so the T cells may come from the graft donor. Each CDR3 is given without its conserved first and last residue. Fields, in order: J gene, D gene, V gene, clone size, CDR3 length, CDR3 protein. A D gene is named only where the DNA matches it firmly. A row's size may be missing; if present it is once, few, many or a size class.

TRBJ2-5	TRBD2	TRBV5-1	NA	14	ASSYRGGVLQETQY
TRBJ2-7	NA	TRBV10-3	NA	10	AIRRSSYEQY
TRBJ1-6	TRBD1	TRBV6-1	NA	13	ASSITGVRGSPLH
TRBJ2-3	NA	TRBV5-1	few	14	ASSLDGGRSTDTQY
TRBJ2-1	NA	TRBV12-3/TRBV12-4	many	10	ASSSTYNEQF
TRBJ2-7	NA	TRBV2	NA	11	AGSEETWGEQY
TRBJ2-3	TRBD2	TRBV7-9	many	13	ASSLVSGARDTQY
TRBJ2-3	TRBD2	TRBV7-2	NA	14	ASSPRRIAGADTQY
TRBJ2-1	TRBD1	TRBV2	few	12	ASSVTGSYNEQF
TRBJ1-5	NA	TRBV15	many	16	ATSRDFNRLWPNQPQH
TRBJ2-4	TRBD2	TRBV4-2	NA	13	ASSPGGVAKNIQY
TRBJ2-3	TRBD2	TRBV12-3/TRBV12-4	few	14	ASREGLAGRTDTQY
TRBJ1-5	NA	TRBV7-2	NA	12	ASSLGVLGQPQH
TRBJ2-4	NA	TRBV28	NA	14	ASRRPDSQAKNIQY
TRBJ2-4	NA	TRBV6-1	NA	15	ASTSRGQGSAKNIQY
TRBJ2-2	NA	TRBV29-1	NA	12	SVITLRGTGELF
TRBJ2-3	TRBD2	TRBV27	NA	15	ASSRQLAGVSTDTQY
TRBJ1-1	NA	TRBV5-1	many	12	ASSAQGGGTEAF
TRBJ2-7	NA	TRBV5-1	NA	11	ASSLSGVNEQY
TRBJ2-1	NA	TRBV19	few	12	ASSIPGGYNEQF
TRBJ2-1	TRBD2	TRBV29-1	few	13	SVGPTSGGAGEQF
TRBJ2-7	TRBD1	TRBV20-1	few	11	SAKITGGHEQY
TRBJ1-2	NA	TRBV12-3/TRBV12-4	NA	8	ASTFLGYT
TRBJ2-7	TRBD1	TRBV7-9	NA	14	ASSPPDRSRVYEQY
TRBJ2-7	NA	TRBV10-3	NA	11	AISLDSSYEQY
TRBJ2-1	NA	TRBV3-1	few	10	ASSQGPPEQF
TRBJ1-1	NA	TRBV6-5	NA	11	ASSYFPNTEAF
TRBJ2-5	NA	TRBV6-1	NA	12	ASATGGVEETQY
TRBJ2-7	NA	TRBV5-1	few	13	ASSAATWETYEQY
TRBJ2-4	NA	TRBV7-2	NA	13	ASSLQVPAKNIQY
TRBJ2-3	TRBD2	TRBV5-1	NA	17	ASSLRSGFGRGGKDTQY
TRBJ1-3	NA	TRBV11-2	NA	17	ASSLDPWNWGRSGNTIY
TRBJ1-1	NA	TRBV6-1	few	11	ASRAGASTEAF